These T cell receptor beta chains were read from a single sample in a study of blood T cell repertoires in COVID-19. Profiled with immunoSEQ multiplex PCR; TCRdb holds only in-frame clones, not every one. The repertoire holds approximately 160,000 clones, around 82% seen once, with 1% to 1.5% in the top ten. Material for sequencing was peripheral blood. These receptors were collected from a man aged 60 to 69 who had recovered from COVID-19. CDR3s include the opening cysteine and the closing phenylalanine or tryptophan. D genes are given only for firm matches. Size values are once, few and many counts, or a class for expanded clones, and some rows have none.

few	TRBV30	TRBJ2-7	TRBD1	TGTGCCTGGAGTCTCGGGACAGCAACCTACGAGCAGTACTTC	CAWSLGTATYEQYF
few	TRBV27	TRBJ2-1	.	TGTGCCAGCAGTTCCCCAGGGGTCGGCAATGAGCAGTTCTTC	CASSSPGVGNEQFF
.	TRBV11-2	TRBJ1-1	.	TGTGCCAGCAGCTTAGATATGCAGGGTGGCACTGAAGCTTTCTTT	CASSLDMQGGTEAFF
.	TRBV13	TRBJ2-7	TRBD1	TGTGCCAGCAGCAAAGGGAGAGGGACAGAATCCTACGAGCAGTACTTC	CASSKGRGTESYEQYF
.	TRBV30	TRBJ1-1	.	TGTGCCTGGAACGGGGGGTTGGACACTGAAGCTTTCTTT	CAWNGGLDTEAFF
.	TRBV7-9	TRBJ2-5	.	TGTGCCAGCAGCTGGTTTGAGGGCCTCCTGGCAGAGACCCAGTACTTC	CASSWFEGLLAETQYF
.	TRBV11-2	TRBJ1-5	TRBD1	TGTGCCAGCAGCTTAGGCCGCAGGGGGCTCGGCAATCAGCCCCAGCATTTT	CASSLGRRGLGNQPQHF
.	TRBV3-1/TRBV3-2	TRBJ1-2	TRBD1	TGTGCCAGCAGCCAGATCACAGGGGGCTATGGCTACACCTTC	CASSQITGGYGYTF
.	TRBV5-1	TRBJ2-7	TRBD1	TGCGCCAGCAGCTTGGGGACAGGGAACTACGAGCAGTACTTC	CASSLGTGNYEQYF
.	TRBV10-3	TRBJ1-4	.	TGTGCCATCAGTGAAGGACAGACCGGGAGGGAAAAACTGTTTTTT	CAISEGQTGREKLFF
.	TRBV3-1/TRBV3-2	TRBJ1-1	.	TGTGCCAGCAGCCAAGAGGGACATTTGAACACTGAAGCTTTCTTT	CASSQEGHLNTEAFF
.	TRBV5-1	TRBJ2-7	TRBD2	TGCGCCAGCAGCTTACTAGCGGGGGAGCAGTACTTC	CASSLLAGEQYF
.	TRBV19	TRBJ1-5	.	TGTGCCAGTAGGGAGGGCATCGCTTATAGCAATCAGCCCCAGCATTTT	CASREGIAYSNQPQHF
.	TRBV27	TRBJ2-4	TRBD1	TGTGCCAGCAGTCCTATAGTTGGGACAGCCCTAGCCAAAAACATTCAGTACTTC	CASSPIVGTALAKNIQYF
.	TRBV5-4	TRBJ1-5	.	TGTGCCAGCAGCTTGGGGGGAGGAGCTCAGCCCCAGCATTTT	CASSLGGGAQPQHF
.	TRBV6-2/TRBV6-3	TRBJ2-7	.	TGTGCCAGCAGTGGCCTAAGGAGGGTCTCCTACGAGCAGTACTTC	CASSGLRRVSYEQYF
few	TRBV7-9	TRBJ1-2	.	TGTGCCAGCAGCCCGCCCGGGGGTGGATATGGCTACACCTTC	CASSPPGGGYGYTF
.	TRBV10-3	TRBJ1-6	TRBD1	TGTGCCGCCTCGGGACAGGGAGGTTCACCCCTCCACTTT	CAASGQGGSPLHF
few	TRBV4-2	TRBJ1-6	TRBD1	TGTGCCAGCAGCCAGAATCCGGGACAGGGGTATTCACCCCTCCACTTT	CASSQNPGQGYSPLHF
.	TRBV4-3	TRBJ1-1	.	TGCGCCAGCAGCCAGACAGTAGTCTCCGGCACTGAAGCTTTCTTT	CASSQTVVSGTEAFF
.	TRBV2	TRBJ1-4	TRBD1	TGTGCCACCAGGGGACAGACCTCAGCAGAAAAACTGTTTTTT	CATRGQTSAEKLFF
.	TRBV7-8	TRBJ2-7	TRBD2	TGTGCCAGCAGCTCGGGGGGGGTGGCCTACGAGCAGTACTTC	CASSSGGVAYEQYF
.	TRBV20-1	TRBJ2-1	.	TGCAGTGCTAGTGCGGGTGAGCAGTTCTTC	CSASAGEQFF
.	TRBV27	TRBJ1-5	TRBD1	TGTGCCAGCAGTAGGACAGGGGCTAGCAATCAGCCCCAGCATTTT	CASSRTGASNQPQHF
.	TRBV7-2	TRBJ2-3	.	TGTGCCAGCAGCTCACAGAGCACAGATACGCAGTATTTT	CASSSQSTDTQYF
few	TRBV15	TRBJ2-3	TRBD1	TGTGCCACCAACCTGGGACAGGGGGTCCCAGATACGCAGTATTTT	CATNLGQGVPDTQYF
.	TRBV18	TRBJ1-1	.	TGTGCCAGCTCAGTACAGGAGAACACTGAAGCTTTCTTT	CASSVQENTEAFF
.	TRBV3-1/TRBV3-2	TRBJ1-2	TRBD1	TGTGCCAGCAGCCAGGCGGGACAGCTTAACTATGGCTACACCTTC	CASSQAGQLNYGYTF
.	TRBV6-5	TRBJ1-1	.	TGTGCCAGCAGCCAAAGCGGGGGAACTGAAGCTTTCTTT	CASSQSGGTEAFF
.	TRBV5-1	TRBJ1-1	.	TGCGCCACCGCCCTAATTGAGGCCGCTGAAGCTTTCTTT	CATALIEAAEAFF
.	TRBV7-2	TRBJ2-3	.	TGTGCCAGCAGCCCCTGGGAGCGGGCTAGCACAGATACGCAGTATTTT	CASSPWERASTDTQYF
once	TRBV7-9	TRBJ2-7	TRBD1	TGTGCCAGCAGCTTAGAGGGACAGGTTCACGAGCAGTACTTC	CASSLEGQVHEQYF
once	TRBV6-6	TRBJ2-3	.	TGTGCCAGCAGTTACCCTTCTAACACAGATACGCAGTATTTT	CASSYPSNTDTQYF
.	TRBV27	TRBJ2-4	.	TGTGCCAGCAGTCCCCAACCGGGACATCGATTAGCCAAAAACATTCAGTACTTC	CASSPQPGHRLAKNIQYF
.	TRBV3-1/TRBV3-2	TRBJ2-2	TRBD1	TGTGCCAGTCGGGGGGGACAGGGGATTTCCGGGGAGCTGTTTTTT	CASRGGQGISGELFF
once	TRBV5-4	TRBJ2-3	.	TGTGCCAGCAGCTTGGGAGTTTACGGGGTGACTAGCACAGATACGCAGTATTTT	CASSLGVYGVTSTDTQYF
.	TRBV5-1	TRBJ2-7	.	TGCGCCAGCAGCTTGAGACATGACGAGCAGTACTTC	CASSLRHDEQYF
few	TRBV2	TRBJ2-1	TRBD1	TGTGCCAGCAGCGACAGGGGGTCAACCGGGGATGAGCAGTTCTTC	CASSDRGSTGDEQFF
.	TRBV19	TRBJ1-2	.	TGTGCCAGTAGTGGTCAGGGCACGGACTATGGCTACACCTTC	CASSGQGTDYGYTF
.	TRBV5-8	TRBJ1-4	TRBD1	TGTGCCAGCAGCGTTCACCGGGACAGGGCGGGGACTAATGAAAAACTGTTTTTT	CASSVHRDRAGTNEKLFF
once	TRBV7-8	TRBJ2-5	TRBD2	TGTGCCAGCAGCTTAAGGACTAGTTACGCCCAGTACTTC	CASSLRTSYAQYF
few	TRBV7-9	TRBJ2-1	TRBD2	TGTGCCAGCAGCTTGGGAGCGGGGGAGACAACTGACAATGAGCAGTTCTTC	CASSLGAGETTDNEQFF
.	TRBV19	TRBJ1-1	.	TGTGCCAGTAGTATCCAGGGTAACACTGAAGCTTTCTTT	CASSIQGNTEAFF
once	TRBV5-1	TRBJ2-6	.	TGCGCCAGCAGCTTGGCATACGGGTCTGGGGCCAACGTCCTGACTTTC	CASSLAYGSGANVLTF
.	TRBV4-3	TRBJ2-7	TRBD1	TGCGCCAGCAGCCAAGGTTGGACAGGGATCTACGAGCAGTACTTC	CASSQGWTGIYEQYF
.	TRBV2	TRBJ2-7	.	TGTGCCAGCAGTGCTTCCTACGAGCAGTACTTC	CASSASYEQYF
few	TRBV2	TRBJ1-4	.	TGTGCCACCAGGGGAGTCTCAACTAATGAAAAACTGTTTTTT	CATRGVSTNEKLFF
.	TRBV6-2/TRBV6-3	TRBJ2-4	TRBD1	TGTGCCAGCAGTTTCAGGGGGCGTATGGGTGCGTTAGGAAACATTCAGTACTTC	CASSFRGRMGALGNIQYF
.	TRBV3-1/TRBV3-2	TRBJ2-2	TRBD1	TGTGCCAGCGGCAAGACAGGGGGGGAGACTTCCCGGGACGGGGAGCTGTTTTTT	CASGKTGGETSRDGELFF
.	TRBV19	TRBJ1-1	.	TGTGCCAGTAGTATGCCGGGTCTGAACACTGAAGCTTTCTTT	CASSMPGLNTEAFF
.	TRBV5-5	TRBJ1-5	.	TGTGCCAGCAGCTTGGGGCAGGCCAATCAGCCCCAGCATTTT	CASSLGQANQPQHF
.	TRBV19	TRBJ1-6	.	TGTGCCAGTAGTTCGGGATTTCGCGAGAATTCACCCCTCCACTTT	CASSSGFRENSPLHF
once	TRBV19	TRBJ2-7	TRBD1	TGTGCCAGTAGTACGGGGACAGGGTGGGGGAACTACGAGCAGTACTTC	CASSTGTGWGNYEQYF